One sample yielded the 29 T cell receptor beta chains listed below, sequenced in a study of low-dose radiotherapy and immunotherapy resistance in tumors. Time point of the sample: before trial treatment. Amplification of TCRs used a constant-region primer and V-primer adapter for about 21 PCR cycles. Via MiXCR, TCRdb re-called the reads, giving one row per CDR3 protein. The sample contains tens of thousands of distinct CDR3 sequences, about 10% of which appear only once. The sample was PBMCs, taken before treatment. Receptor source: a female donor with ovarian cancer.

This clonotype has just a few counts. CDR3 nucleotide sequence: TGTCCCAAGGCGGGGGGCACTAATTCCTACTACGAGCAGTACTTC. Protein sequence: CPKAGGTNSYYEQYF. The J gene is TRBJ2-7, the V gene TRBV28; 8 nucleotides line up with TRBD2. The CDR3 length is 15 residues. Germline V CDR1 and CDR2: MDHEN, SYDVKM.

This clonotype was seen many times. J is TRBJ2-7 and V is TRBV12-5; D might be TRBD1 (6 bases). The CDR3 loop spans 15 amino acids. CDR1 is LGHNT and CDR2 is FRNRAP in the germline V gene. Between the trimmed V and J ends, which lost 0 bases and 1 base, there was a span of 10 bases. DNA of the CDR3: TGTGCTAGTGGTTTGGTCCTTGGACAGTCCTACGAGCAGTACTTC. It specifies CASGLVLGQSYEQYF. The full variable domain, its missing parts supplied by reference TRBV12-5 and TRBJ2-7, is DARVTQTPRHKVTEMGQEVTMRCQPILGHNTVFWYRQTMMQGLELLAYFRNRAPLDDSGMPKDRFSAEMPDATLATLKIQPSEPRDSAVYFCASGLVLGQSYEQYFGPGTRLTVT.

This clonotype was recorded at least ten times. The J gene is TRBJ2-1, the V gene TRBV2; D perhaps matches TRBD1 (5 bases). Germline V gene data show CDR1 as SNHLY and CDR2 as FYNNEI. V was clipped by 6 bases and J by 9 bases, with 12 bases between them. The CDR3 covers 12 residues. In nucleotides, the CDR3 is TGTGCCAGCAGGTTACAGGAGCCTGAGCAGTTCTTC. Its protein is CASRLQEPEQFF.

This clonotype was recorded many times. This sequence joins TRBV28 and TRBJ2-7; 7 bases are a match to TRBD1. The CDR3 consists of 14 residues. Trimming removed 6 bases from V and 3 bases from J; junction bases left unmatched: 8. The germline gives CDR1 MDHEN, CDR2 SYDVKM. CDR3 sequence: CASRPGQAIYEQYF. The DNA for the CDR3 is TGTGCCAGCAGACCCGGACAGGCAATCTACGAGCAGTACTTC.

Ten or more counts support this clonotype. The V call is TRBV19, the J call TRBJ2-3; D remains ambiguous. This CDR3 is built from 16 residues. Deletions cut 1 base from V and 2 bases from J, with 13 bases between. The germline V gene encodes CDR1 LNHDA and CDR2 SQIVND (reference sequence). CDR3 DNA: TGTGCCAGTAGTATAGGTTTCTCGGGCCTCACAGATACGCAGTATTTT. This sequence encodes CASSIGFSGLTDTQYF.

This clonotype has at least ten counts. The J gene is TRBJ2-1, the V gene TRBV12-3 or TRBV12-4, with 8 bases fitting TRBD2. CDR3 length equals 11 residues. V trimming: 6 bases; J trimming: 16 bases; junction bases outside the gene matches: 8. The CDR3 DNA follows: TGTGCCAGCAGCCCAGGACTAGCTGGCTTCTTC. This sequence encodes CASSPGLAGFF.

This clonotype was seen repeatedly, ten times or more. The chain links TRBV10-3 to TRBJ2-7; either TRBD1 or TRBD2 may supply D (6 bases each). Trimming pared 0 bases from V and 2 bases from J, leaving 11 bases between. The CDR3 length is 15 residues. Germline V lookup: CDR1 ENHRY, CDR2 SYGVKD. CDR3 amino acids: CAISESGGRTYEQYF. CDR3 sequence (DNA): TGTGCCATCAGTGAGTCCGGGGGCCGGACCTACGAGCAGTACTTC.

By sample fraction, this clonotype is medium-sized. This chain connects TRBV9 to TRBJ2-3; a weak D match, TRBD2 (6 bases). CDR1 and CDR2 from the germline V gene are SGDLS and YYNGEE. This CDR3 region has 18 residues. V was trimmed by 3 bases and J by 0 bases, leaving 20 bases between them. CDR3 sequence: CASSATPAGGASTDTQYF. The CDR3, as DNA: TGTGCCAGCAGCGCCACCCCGGCCGGAGGGGCTAGCACAGATACGCAGTATTTT.

This clonotype showed up many times. The chain combines TRBV5-1 with TRBJ1-1, with TRBD1 matching 9 bases. Unmatched junction bases numbered 3, after V lost 0 bases and J lost 0 bases. CDR3 size: 16 residues. The V gene's germline CDR1 is SGHRS and CDR2 YFSETQ. CDR3 loop: CASSLGGQGLNTEAFF. The CDR3 DNA reads TGCGCCAGCAGCTTGGGGGGACAGGGCTTGAACACTGAAGCTTTCTTT.

This clonotype was seen ten or more times. This chain joins TRBV12-3 or TRBV12-4 and TRBJ2-5, with 7 bases lining up with TRBD2. Losses at the gene ends were 11 bases for V and 1 base for J; bases not matched to a gene: 10. The CDR3 is 14 residues long. DNA for the CDR3: TGTGCCTCTTCCGGGGGGTCTCCCCAAGAGACCCAGTACTTC. Its protein product is CASSGGSPQETQYF.

This clonotype was seen ten or more times. This chain links TRBV28 with TRBJ2-5; possibly TRBD1 for D (5 bases). Per the germline V gene, CDR1 is MDHEN and CDR2 is SYDVKM. Between the trimmed V and J ends, which lost 6 bases and 5 bases, there was a span of 19 bases. The CDR3 extends over 15 amino acids. CDR3 loop: CASSVLTGLSETQYF. CDR3 bases: TGTGCCAGCAGCGTTCTTACAGGCCTGAGCGAGACCCAGTACTTC.

In this sample, this clonotype turned up many times. This chain joins TRBV20-1 and TRBJ1-1; TRBD1 aligns across 9 bases. Germline assignment: CDR1 DFQATT and CDR2 SNEGSKA (reference sequence). This CDR3 spans 13 amino acids. The J segment lost 6 bases and the V segment lost 4 bases, leaving 6 bases of the junction unmatched. The CDR3 coding sequence is TGCAGTGCTATCGACAGGGGGTGGGCTGAAGCTTTCTTT. This encodes CSAIDRGWAEAFF.

In this sample, this clonotype turned up many times. The gene calls are TRBV19 and TRBJ1-2; 7 nucleotides agree with TRBD1. CDR3 length equals 14 residues. Germline V lookup: CDR1 LNHDA, CDR2 SQIVND (reference sequence). With 9 bases clipped from V and 4 bases from J, the junction kept 11 bases outside the gene matches. The CDR3 nucleotides are TGTGCCAGCGGACAGGTCCACCAGGGCTATGGCTACACCTTC. Its translation is CASGQVHQGYGYTF.

This clonotype has at least ten counts. The chain employs TRBV20-1 and TRBJ2-3; 8 bases match TRBD2. CDR3 length: 15 amino acids. CDR1 is DFQATT, CDR2 SNEGSKA, per germline (reference sequence). The V segment lost 3 bases and the J segment 2 bases; nucleotides outside the gene matches: 7. CDR3 in DNA: TGCAGTGCTAGTAGCGGGGAAGATTACACAGATACGCAGTATTTT. Amino acids: CSASSGEDYTDTQYF.

In this sample, this clonotype turned up many times. V is TRBV27 and J is TRBJ2-1; 14 bases are shared with TRBD2. Trimming removed 5 bases from V and 9 bases from J; junction bases left unmatched: 6. Germline CDR1 and CDR2: MNHEY and SMNVEV (reference sequence). The CDR3 loop spans 15 amino acids. The CDR3 sequence: CASSPRTSGGIEQFF. CDR3 coding DNA: TGTGCCAGCAGTCCCAGGACTAGCGGGGGGATTGAGCAGTTCTTC.

This clonotype occurred many times. The chain couples TRBV7-3 to TRBJ2-1, with unresolved D. V shed 2 bases and J shed 6 bases, with 8 bases lying between them. There are 13 residues in the CDR3. Germline CDR1 is SGHTA and CDR2 is FQGTGA. CDR3 sequence (DNA): TGTGCCAGCAGCTTAGGTTCCGTCAATGAGCAGTTCTTC. Its protein product is CASSLGSVNEQFF.

This clonotype was detected many times. The V gene is TRBV29-1, the J gene TRBJ2-7; 9 positions match TRBD1. This CDR3 is 14 amino acids long. V shed 5 bases, J shed 4 bases, and the junction held 9 bases outside the gene matches. Germline assignment: CDR1 SQVTM and CDR2 ANQGSEA. CDR3: CSVLPGTGWYEQYF. The CDR3 region has the DNA TGCAGCGTTCTACCGGGGACAGGGTGGTACGAGCAGTACTTC.

This clonotype was seen ten or more times. The V gene is TRBV23-1, the J gene TRBJ2-7; 8 nucleotides agree with TRBD1. TRBV23-1 is labeled an ORF, and its function is uncertain. The CDR3 is 17 residues long. J was trimmed by 3 bases and V by 4 bases; bases with no gene match: 14. This CDR3 reads CASSRLFPRGLFYEQYF. The DNA of the CDR3 is TGCGCCAGCAGTCGGCTATTCCCCAGGGGGCTTTTCTACGAGCAGTACTTC.

In this sample, this clonotype turned up many times. The chain links TRBV28 to TRBJ1-2; 9 bases are a match to TRBD1. CDR1 MDHEN and CDR2 SYDVKM come from the germline V gene. V was clipped by 4 bases and J by 4 bases; unmatched bases: 16. The CDR3 covers 18 residues. For the CDR3, the DNA is TGTGCCAGCAGTTCCATATTACCCCACAGGGGGCAAGGCTATGGCTACACCTTC. Translated, it gives CASSSILPHRGQGYGYTF.

In this sample, this clonotype turned up many times. The chain is built from TRBV6-5 and TRBJ2-2; D is undetermined. The V gene lost 7 bases and the J gene lost 0 bases, with 3 bases spanning the gap. Germline CDR1 MNHEY, CDR2 SVGAGI. This CDR3 is 12 amino acids long. In nucleotides, the CDR3 is TGTGCCAGCAACTCGAACACCGGGGAGCTGTTTTTT. It yields the protein CASNSNTGELFF.

This clonotype showed up many times. The chain uses TRBV6-5 and TRBJ1-1; D is possibly TRBD1 (5 bases). Germline CDR1 MNHEY, CDR2 SVGAGI. Between the trimmed V and J ends, which lost 0 bases and 0 bases, there was a span of 8 bases. The CDR3 spans 15 residues. The CDR3 reads CASSYSGLMNTEAFF. In nucleotides, the CDR3 is TGTGCCAGCAGTTACTCGGGGCTAATGAACACTGAAGCTTTCTTT.

This clonotype has ten or more counts. The chain joins TRBV11-2 to TRBJ2-3; 9 bases line up with TRBD1. Germline CDR1 and CDR2: SGHAT and FQNNGV. This CDR3 region has 15 residues. V trimming: 5 bases; J trimming: 2 bases; junction bases outside the gene matches: 5. Here the CDR3 reads CASSGGTGYTDTQYF. Here the CDR3 DNA reads TGTGCCAGCAGCGGCGGGACAGGGTACACAGATACGCAGTATTTT.

To note about this clonotype: A far larger clone differs by one base, so this is likely a read error. The chain links TRBV19 to TRBJ2-7; 7 bases agree with TRBD2. J was trimmed by 7 bases and V by 6 bases; bases with no gene match: 9. The CDR3 has 13 amino acids. The germline V gene has CDR1 LNHDA and CDR2 SQIVND (reference sequence). Written as DNA, the CDR3 is TGTGCCAGTAGCCAGCGGGGACTCAATGAGCAGTACTTC. As protein: CASSQRGLNEQYF.

This clonotype was recorded many times. The chain recombines TRBV28 with TRBJ2-7, with 9 bases matching TRBD2. The germline CDR1 and CDR2 sequences are MDHEN and SYDVKM. The CDR3 contains 12 residues. V shed 8 bases, J shed 2 bases, and the junction held 1 base outside the gene matches. The CDR3 spells CASGLAPYEQYF. Here the CDR3 DNA reads TGTGCCAGCGGACTAGCGCCCTACGAGCAGTACTTC.

This clonotype was counted many times. CDR3 DNA: TGCAGTGCTAGAGAACGCCGGGGGAGTTTTGGCTCCTACAATGAGCAGTTCTTC. Protein sequence: CSARERRGSFGSYNEQFF. The chain joins TRBV20-1 to TRBJ2-1, with D possibly TRBD2 on 6 matching bases. Trimming left V 0 bases short and J 0 bases short, with 18 bases between. The CDR3 length is 18 residues. Per germline, CDR1 DFQATT and CDR2 SNEGSKA (reference sequence).

This clonotype was recorded at least ten times. The chain employs TRBV5-1 and TRBJ1-6; D unresolved. This CDR3 comprises 12 residues. With 6 bases removed from V and 7 bases from J, the gap between germline ends came to 8 bases. Germline CDR1 reads SGHRS; CDR2 reads YFSETQ. The CDR3 spells CASTYGNSPLHF. DNA for the CDR3: TGCGCCAGCACTTATGGAAATTCACCCCTCCACTTT.

At least ten counts were recorded for this clonotype. The rearrangement uses TRBV3-1 and TRBJ2-7, with 8 bases aligning to TRBD2. The V segment lost 3 bases and the J segment 0 bases; nucleotides outside the gene matches: 4. CDR3 length: 15 residues. The V gene's germline CDR1 is LGHDT and CDR2 YNNKEL (reference sequence). This CDR3 reads CASSHLREVSYEQYF. In nucleotides, the CDR3 is TGTGCCAGCAGCCACTTGCGGGAGGTCTCCTACGAGCAGTACTTC.

In its sample, this clonotype was seen a few times. The chain combines TRBV27 with TRBJ2-7; 7 positions agree with TRBD1. The CDR3 extends over 13 amino acids. V dropped 6 bases and J dropped 3; count of bases not matched to a gene: 5. Germline V gene lookup returns CDR1 MNHEY and CDR2 SMNVEV (reference sequence). The CDR3 DNA follows: TGTGCCAGCAGACAGGGGCCCTTCTACGAGCAGTACTTC. It codes for CASRQGPFYEQYF.

In this sample, this clonotype turned up many times. The chain joins TRBV3-1 to TRBJ1-1; TRBD1 is a possible D gene (5 bases). The V end lost 0 bases, the J end lost 8 bases, and 10 bases lay between the germline ends. Looked up from germline, CDR1 is LGHDT and CDR2 is YNNKEL (reference sequence). This CDR3 contains 13 residues. The CDR3 sequence: CASSQETVQEAFF. CDR3 bases: TGTGCCAGCAGCCAAGAGACAGTCCAAGAAGCTTTCTTT.